Following are 5 T cell receptor beta chains from one sample sequenced in a study of OX40 agonist ivuxolimab in advanced cancers. TCRdb's table, derived via immunoSEQ multiplex PCR, lists solely in-frame clones and lacks some. The sample contains about 25,000 clones, about 86% of which appear only once. Sequencing used CD4+ or CD8+ T cells sorted from blood, obtained in a trial of the OX40 agonist ivuxolimab. These receptors originate from an adult with an advanced solid tumor such as melanoma, head and neck, liver or kidney cancer.

The chain has TRBV19 and TRBJ2-1; 7 nucleotides line up with TRBD2. V trimming: 1 base; J trimming: 4 bases; junction bases outside the gene matches: 10. The CDR3 is 17 amino acids. Germline V gene data show CDR1 as LNHDA and CDR2 as SQIVND (reference sequence). DNA of the CDR3: TGTGCCAGTAGTATAGTCACTAGCGAGCTAATATACAATGAGCAGTTCTTC. Amino acids: CASSIVTSELIYNEQFF. Full variable domain (rest looked up from reference TRBV19 and TRBJ2-1): DGGITQSPKYLFRKEGQNVTLSCEQNLNHDAMYWYRQDPGQGLRLIYYSQIVNDFQKGDIAEGYSVSREKKESFPLTVTSAQKNPTAFYLCASSIVTSELIYNEQFFGPGTRLTVL.

This rearrangement joins TRBV19 to TRBJ1-4; a weak D match, TRBD1 (5 bases). The CDR3 has 15 amino acids. V was trimmed by 5 bases and J by 0 bases, leaving 10 bases between them. Germline CDR1 and CDR2: LNHDA and SQIVND (reference sequence). Here the CDR3 reads CASSPQGATNEKLFF. CDR3 coding DNA: TGTGCCAGTAGTCCCCAGGGCGCAACTAATGAAAAACTGTTTTTT.

The chain recombines TRBV10-3 with TRBJ2-7; D is undetermined. Germline V CDR1 and CDR2: ENHRY, SYGVKD. V lost 6 bases, J lost 5 bases, and 20 bases lay in between. CDR3 length: 15 residues. CDR3 residues: CAIREDTGPRNEQYF. The CDR3, as DNA: TGTGCCATCAGAGAAGACACCGGGCCGAGGAACGAGCAGTACTTC.

The V gene is TRBV7-9, the J gene TRBJ2-7; TRBD1 might be the D (6 bases). The CDR3 covers 13 residues. Germline CDR1 and CDR2: SEHNR and FQNEAQ (reference sequence). Trimming removed 5 bases at V and 4 bases at J, with 12 bases between. For the CDR3, the DNA is TGTGCCAGCAGCGGGACACCACAATACGAGCAGTACTTC. It translates to CASSGTPQYEQYF.

The genes are TRBV5-4 and TRBJ1-1; weak D call: TRBD1 (6 bases). This CDR3 has 13 residues. The V and J ends lost 5 bases and 3 bases respectively, with 11 bases between them. Germline-derived CDR1 and CDR2 are SGHNT and YYREEE (reference sequence). The CDR3 sequence: CASRQGLDTEAFF. CDR3 DNA: TGTGCCAGCAGACAGGGTCTAGACACTGAAGCTTTCTTT. The full variable domain, its missing parts supplied by reference TRBV5-4 and TRBJ1-1, is ETGVTQSPTHLIKTRGQQVTLRCSSQSGHNTVSWYQQALGQGPQFIFQYYREEENGRGNFPPRFSGLQFPNYSSELNVNALELDDSALYLCASRQGLDTEAFFGQGTRLTVV.